This T cell receptor (beta chain) was observed in a study of cytomegalovirus exposure and HLA in healthy donors. The CDR3 length is 12 residues. Germline lookup yields CDR1 SGHNT and CDR2 YENEEA. Trimming pared 5 bases from V and 3 bases from J, leaving 8 bases between. The PCR had 60 Vbeta and 13 Jbeta primers. Some clones are missing from TCRdb's copy, which holds only in-frame ones; the method was immunoSEQ multiplex PCR. Here the sample spans about 110,000 clones, under 90% being singletons. The specimen sequenced was PBMCs. The chain couples TRBV11-3 to TRBJ2-7; D might be TRBD1 (5 bases). The clonotype comes from a woman aged 25 to 39 in good health and CMV-seronegative. This CDR3 reads CASSQDSYEQYF. The CDR3, as DNA: TGTGCCAGCAGCCAAGACAGCTACGAGCAGTACTTC.